Presented here are 28 T cell receptor beta chains from one specimen sequenced in a study of beta chain features in type 1 diabetes. Expressed TCRB transcripts were sequenced because the isolated RNA had all been reverse transcribed beforehand. Some clones are missing from TCRdb's copy, which holds only in-frame ones; the method was immunoSEQ multiplex PCR. The sample records about 900,000 clones, under 20% being singletons. Input material: naive CD4+ T cells from blood. The receptors come from a woman younger than 35 in good health.

The chain is built from TRBV2 and TRBJ2-7, with 8 bases fitting TRBD2. The CDR3 contains 15 residues. J lost 2 bases, V lost 6 bases, and 9 bases had no gene match. Germline lookup yields CDR1 SNHLY and CDR2 FYNNEI. CDR3 bases: TGTGCCAGCAGAAGCATTGGACTAGCCGCCTACGAGCAGTACTTC. Amino acids: CASRSIGLAAYEQYF.

The chain couples TRBV9 to TRBJ2-7; D might be TRBD1 or TRBD2, each matching 5 bases. Germline-derived CDR1 and CDR2 are SGDLS and YYNGEE. The CDR3 extends over 13 amino acids. V dropped 0 bases and J dropped 6 bases, with 10 bases sitting between them. Written as DNA, the CDR3 is TGTGCCAGCAGCGTAGAATGGGGGAGCGAGCAGTACTTC. This gives the protein CASSVEWGSEQYF.

This clone was found a few times. This chain connects TRBV18 to TRBJ2-2, with TRBD1 matching over 7 bases. Germline lookup yields CDR1 KGHSH and CDR2 LQKENI. The J segment lost 2 bases and the V segment lost 0 bases, leaving 3 bases of the junction unmatched. CDR3 length: 16 amino acids. The CDR3 is CASSPPGQVNTGELFF. CDR3 bases: TGTGCCAGCTCACCACCTGGACAGGTTAACACCGGGGAGCTGTTTTTT.

This clone was detected a few times. Other DNA sequences in this sample translate to the same CDR3. The genes are TRBV10-3 and TRBJ2-5; no definite D call. There are 12 residues in the CDR3. V lost 0 bases to trimming and J lost 4 bases, with 3 bases between them. CDR1 is ENHRY, CDR2 SYGVKD, per germline. The CDR3: CAISESTETQYF. The CDR3 bases are TGTGCCATCAGTGAGTCGACAGAGACCCAGTACTTC.

This clone was seen only a few times. The chain links TRBV7-9 to TRBJ2-7; 7 bases line up with TRBD1. CDR1 is SEHNR, CDR2 FQNEAQ, per germline (reference sequence). This CDR3 has 12 amino acids. The junction had 4 bases not matched to a gene; V was cut back by 5 bases and J by 6 bases. The CDR3 region is CASSRQGSEQYF. CDR3 bases: TGTGCCAGCAGCCGACAGGGATCCGAGCAGTACTTC.

In its sample, this clone was seen a few times. The chain joins TRBV5-4 to TRBJ2-3; TRBD2 aligns across 7 bases. The length of the CDR3 is 19 residues. J gave up 2 bases and V 4 bases, and 19 bases lay outside the gene matches. Per the germline V gene, CDR1 is SGHNT and CDR2 is YYREEE (reference sequence). The CDR3 sequence: CASSPTWRGSHPHTDTQYF. The CDR3 nucleotides are TGTGCCAGCAGCCCCACTTGGCGGGGGAGCCACCCCCACACAGATACGCAGTATTTT.

The chain has TRBV10-3 and TRBJ2-7, with a weak D call TRBD1 (6 bases). Trimming took 2 bases from V and 5 from J, leaving 7 bases between them. This CDR3 region has 12 residues. Germline lookup yields CDR1 ENHRY and CDR2 SYGVKD. This CDR3 reads CAISERDNEQYF. CDR3 DNA: TGTGCCATCAGTGAGCGGGACAACGAGCAGTACTTC.

The chain links TRBV6-5 to TRBJ2-3; D not certain. CDR3 size: 16 residues. In germline, CDR1 is MNHEY, CDR2 SVGAGI. V lost 0 bases and J lost 3, with 13 bases in between. The CDR3: CASSYSMVPSTDTQYF. The DNA for the CDR3 is TGTGCCAGCAGTTACTCGATGGTACCGTCGACAGATACGCAGTATTTT.

This clone was observed a few times. The chain couples TRBV5-1 to TRBJ1-2, with TRBD1 matching over 8 bases. The CDR3 has 16 amino acids. V shed 2 bases and J 2 bases; nucleotides not matched to a gene: 8. Germline values: CDR1 SGHRS, CDR2 YFSETQ. CDR3 protein: CASSFAAGGANYGYTF. The CDR3 nucleotides are TGCGCCAGCAGCTTCGCTGCAGGGGGCGCGAACTATGGCTACACCTTC.

For this clone: Other nucleotide sequences from this sample produce the same CDR3. The genes are TRBV18 and TRBJ1-2, with a tentative D call TRBD1 (5 bases). The CDR3 covers 12 residues. Germline V gene sequence: CDR1 KGHSH, CDR2 LQKENI. V was pared by 8 bases and J by 1 base, with 8 bases between. CDR3 coding DNA: TGTGCCAGCAGCGACAGTAACTATGGCTACACCTTC. The encoded protein is CASSDSNYGYTF.

This clone was observed a handful of times. This sequence joins TRBV9 and TRBJ2-1; D uncertain. Germline V CDR1 and CDR2: SGDLS, YYNGEE. Trimming took 2 bases from V and 0 from J, leaving 15 bases between them. The CDR3 covers 17 residues. This chain's CDR3 is CASSVFPDQYSYNEQFF. The DNA of the CDR3 is TGTGCCAGCAGCGTTTTCCCTGACCAATACTCCTACAATGAGCAGTTCTTC.

CDR3 residues: CASSYEGTNYNEQFF. The CDR3 nucleotides are TGTGCCAGCAGTTACGAAGGGACTAACTACAATGAGCAGTTCTTC. The chain recombines TRBV6-5 with TRBJ2-1; 7 bases agree with TRBD2. The V gene end was trimmed by 2 bases and the J gene end by 3 bases; junction bases not matched to a gene: 4. This CDR3 is 15 amino acids long. Per germline, CDR1 MNHEY and CDR2 SVGAGI.

The V and J genes are TRBV7-2 and TRBJ2-7, with D possibly being TRBD1 (6 bases). Deletions cut 1 base from V and 0 bases from J, with 13 bases between. This CDR3 comprises 16 residues. Germline V gene data show CDR1 as SGHTA and CDR2 as FQGNSA. This CDR3 is CASSLDGRGISYEQYF. The CDR3 bases are TGTGCCAGCAGCTTAGATGGCAGGGGCATCTCCTACGAGCAGTACTTC.

The table lists this clone with a few counts. This chain connects TRBV10-3 to TRBJ1-2, with TRBD1 identical over 7 bases. V lost 6 bases and J lost 4; bases outside the gene matches: 5. Germline V CDR1 and CDR2: ENHRY, SYGVKD. This CDR3 has 13 amino acids. CDR3 coding DNA: TGTGCCATCAGGCCGGGACAGACCTATGGCTACACCTTC. It encodes CAIRPGQTYGYTF.

This clone was seen a handful of times. The chain employs TRBV7-3 and TRBJ2-6, with no clear D. Germline V lookup: CDR1 SGHTA, CDR2 FQGTGA. Trimming removed 5 bases at V and 0 bases at J, with 8 bases between. This CDR3 has 15 residues. The CDR3 region has the DNA TGTGCCAGCAGCCCCCACCTCTCTGGGGCCAACGTCCTGACTTTC. Amino acids: CASSPHLSGANVLTF.

The table lists this clone with a count of one. This rearrangement joins TRBV2 to TRBJ2-7, with D possibly matching TRBD2 (7 bases). V shed 10 bases and J shed 3 bases, with 13 bases lying between them. Germline CDR1 reads SNHLY; CDR2 reads FYNNEI. This CDR3 region has 12 residues. CDR3 in amino acids: CATTRGGYEQYF. The CDR3 coding sequence is TGTGCCACCACTAGGGGGGGCTACGAGCAGTACTTC.

This clone has more than one count but fewer than ten. The gene calls are TRBV6-5 and TRBJ2-5; D may be TRBD1 or TRBD2 (5 bases each). The V and J ends lost 2 bases and 3 bases respectively, with 10 bases between them. The germline V gene has CDR1 MNHEY and CDR2 SVGAGI. The CDR3 runs to 14 residues. The CDR3 bases are TGTGCCAGCAGTTACATAGGGACGAAAGAGACCCAGTACTTC. This sequence encodes CASSYIGTKETQYF.

The chain uses TRBV4-3 and TRBJ1-1; D is unresolved. V was cut by 1 base and J by 5 bases, with 8 bases left in between. CDR1 is LGHNA, CDR2 YSLEER, per germline. The CDR3 length is 13 residues. The CDR3 sequence: CASSQAALTEAFF. The DNA of the CDR3 is TGCGCCAGCAGCCAAGCTGCGTTGACTGAAGCTTTCTTT.

This clone has just a few counts. Other DNA sequences in this sample translate to the same CDR3. V and J are TRBV19 and TRBJ2-1; D ambiguous. CDR3 length: 12 residues. V lost 2 bases, J lost 7 bases, and 6 bases lay in between. CDR1 and CDR2 from the germline V gene are LNHDA and SQIVND (reference sequence). The CDR3 bases are TGTGCCAGTAGTATAAGGGAAAATGAGCAGTTCTTC. It is translated as CASSIRENEQFF. Full variable domain (outside the CDR3, taken from reference TRBV19 and TRBJ2-1): DGGITQSPKYLFRKEGQNVTLSCEQNLNHDAMYWYRQDPGQGLRLIYYSQIVNDFQKGDIAEGYSVSREKKESFPLTVTSAQKNPTAFYLCASSIRENEQFFGPGTRLTVL.

This clone showed up just a few times. The chain is built from TRBV10-2 and TRBJ2-5; TRBD2 agrees at 10 bases. Germline V gives CDR1 WSHSY, CDR2 SAAADI. The CDR3 contains 17 residues. Germline trimming cut 4 bases from V and 4 bases from J; bases unmatched to any gene: 12. CDR3 sequence: CASSVSGSGRARETQYF. Here the CDR3 DNA reads TGCGCCAGCAGTGTGTCAGGGAGCGGGAGGGCCCGAGAGACCCAGTACTTC.

This clone was counted a few times. The rearrangement links TRBV18 to TRBJ2-7; D is uncertain. The CDR3 consists of 14 residues. Looked up from germline, CDR1 is KGHSH and CDR2 is LQKENI. Trimming cost V 0 bases and J 0 bases, with 6 bases left between them. CDR3 loop: CASSPPKSSYEQYF. The CDR3 DNA reads TGTGCCAGCTCACCACCTAAGAGCTCCTACGAGCAGTACTTC.

V usage is TRBV18 and J usage is TRBJ2-1; 11 positions match TRBD2. The CDR3 extends over 15 amino acids. V was pared by 5 bases and J by 4 bases, with 4 bases of the junction left unmatched. Germline CDR1 is KGHSH and CDR2 is LQKENI. CDR3 region: CASSFTSGRYNEQFF. As DNA, the CDR3 is TGTGCCAGCTCATTTACTAGCGGGAGATACAATGAGCAGTTCTTC.

The V gene is TRBV7-2, the J gene TRBJ2-7; TRBD1 aligns across 7 bases. From germline, CDR1 is SGHTA and CDR2 FQGNSA. The CDR3 totals 15 residues. V trimming: 2 bases; J trimming: 3 bases; junction bases outside the gene matches: 7. The CDR3 sequence is CASSLTGTEIYEQYF. CDR3 bases: TGTGCCAGCAGCTTAACCGGGACAGAAATCTACGAGCAGTACTTC.

This clone came up a few times. The genes are TRBV27 and TRBJ2-7; 10 positions agree with TRBD2. Germline trimming cut 7 bases from V and 2 bases from J; bases unmatched to any gene: 5. The CDR3 covers 14 residues. Germline CDR1 and CDR2: MNHEY and SMNVEV (reference sequence). This CDR3 is CASTRTSGPYEQYF. In DNA, the CDR3 is TGTGCCAGCACCAGGACTAGCGGACCCTACGAGCAGTACTTC.

The chain has TRBV7-2 and TRBJ2-3, with 8 bases matching TRBD2. Trimming removed 4 bases from V and 6 bases from J; junction bases left unmatched: 9. Germline V lookup: CDR1 SGHTA, CDR2 FQGNSA. This CDR3 comprises 15 residues. The CDR3 nucleotides read TGTGCCAGCAGCTCCAAAATAGCGGGACGGGATACGCAGTATTTT. Translation: CASSSKIAGRDTQYF.

J is TRBJ2-3 and V is TRBV21-1; the table assigns TRBD2, which was not confirmed against the DNA. TRBV21-1 is a pseudogene locus. This CDR3 has 16 amino acids. The CDR3: CASSKELAGSTDTQYF. The CDR3 DNA is TGTGCCAGCAGCAAAGAACTAGCGGGGAGCACAGATACGCAGTATTTT.

The chain is built from TRBV7-2 and TRBJ2-5; TRBD2 agrees at 11 bases. The germline V gene encodes CDR1 SGHTA and CDR2 FQGNSA. The CDR3 covers 17 residues. With 3 bases clipped from V and 5 bases from J, the junction kept 11 bases outside the gene matches. CDR3 region: CASSLVLAGGSLETQYF. The DNA for the CDR3 is TGTGCCAGCAGCTTGGTCCTAGCGGGAGGTAGTTTGGAGACCCAGTACTTC.

The CDR3 nucleotides are TGTGCCAGCAGCGCAGTACAGGGTGCCGAGACCCAGTACTTC. Translation: CASSAVQGAETQYF. V and J are TRBV9 and TRBJ2-5; weak D call: TRBD1 (6 bases). V was pared by 3 bases and J by 5 bases, with 14 bases between. The V gene's germline CDR1 is SGDLS and CDR2 YYNGEE. This CDR3 is 14 amino acids long.